This T cell receptor (beta chain) originates from a study of cytomegalovirus exposure and HLA in healthy donors. Healthy donors of bone marrow made up the group. Study conclusions and caveats: The authors assumed roughly uniform sequencing depth across donors for presence/absence analyses.

This CDR3 has 15 residues. From germline, CDR1 is MNHEY and CDR2 SVGAGI. Trimming stripped 2 bases from V and 2 bases from J, with 10 bases between. This clone has a single count. No antigen is known for it. It was with 60 Vbeta and 13 Jbeta primers that the PCR ran. Produced via immunoSEQ multiplex PCR; TCRdb's table is partial and in-frame only. Among over 65,000 clones listed, roughly four fifths were seen once. Material: PBMCs. The TCR was taken from a human donor in good health. V is TRBV6-5 and J is TRBJ1-3; D may be TRBD1 (5 bases). The chain's CDR3 is CASSYQGLAGNTIYF. The CDR3, as DNA: TGTGCCAGCAGTTACCAGGGTCTGGCTGGAAACACCATATATTTT.